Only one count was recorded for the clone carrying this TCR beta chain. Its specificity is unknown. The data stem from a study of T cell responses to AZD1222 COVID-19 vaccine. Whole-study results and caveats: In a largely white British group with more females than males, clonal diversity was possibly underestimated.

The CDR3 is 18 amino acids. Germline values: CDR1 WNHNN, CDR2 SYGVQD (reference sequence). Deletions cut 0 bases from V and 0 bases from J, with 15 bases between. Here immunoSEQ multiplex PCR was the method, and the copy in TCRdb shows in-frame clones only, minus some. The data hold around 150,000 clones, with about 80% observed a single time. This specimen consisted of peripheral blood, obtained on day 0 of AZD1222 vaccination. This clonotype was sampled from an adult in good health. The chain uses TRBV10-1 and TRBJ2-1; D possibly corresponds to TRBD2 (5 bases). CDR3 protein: CASSESWNGKSSYNEQFF. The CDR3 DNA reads TGCGCCAGCAGTGAGTCGTGGAACGGGAAGAGCTCCTACAATGAGCAGTTCTTC.